This T cell receptor (beta chain) appears in the sequencing data of a study of blood T cell repertoires in COVID-19. Whole-study context: PBMCs, B-cell-depleted T cells, or T cells were the source of the cDNA or gDNA that made up the material.

The study assigned cohorts using participant-reported clinical history. Original processing notes: The authors estimated nucleated cell counts from reference gene primer amplification. TCRdb's copy holds only in-frame clones and misses some; the assay was immunoSEQ multiplex PCR. D and trimming come from the DNA, and the V and J calls and clone size come from that table. The sample contains 200,000 to 250,000 clones, about 90% of which appear only once. V shed 5 bases and J 1 base; nucleotides not matched to a gene: 7. There are 15 residues in the CDR3. Germline CDR1 MNHEY, CDR2 SVGAGI. The receptor's source is a man aged 25 to 40 who had been exposed to COVID-19. J is TRBJ1-1 and V is TRBV6-5; 7 positions agree with TRBD1. The sequenced sample was PBMCs or T cells enriched from blood (not recorded which). The CDR3 DNA reads as TGTGCCAGCAGTCGCCGACAGGGAGGGAACACTGAAGCTTTCTTT. Its protein is CASSRRQGGNTEAFF.